This is a list of T cell receptor beta chains from one sample in a study of a mutant IDH1 vaccine in newly diagnosed glioma. Sequencing used immunoSEQ multiplex PCR; TCRdb keeps in-frame clones, though not all of them. The sample lists roughly 19,000 clones; approximately 82% were seen once. Antigen specificity for these receptors is unknown. The sequencing used PBMCs, collected from a glioma patient whose treatment included an IDH1 peptide vaccine. The receptors shown here come from a man under 40 with glioma. CDR3s include the opening cysteine and the closing phenylalanine or tryptophan. Fields, in order: clone size, D gene, J gene, V gene, CDR3 protein, CDR3 DNA. D genes are given only for firm matches. Rows may omit the clone size; those that give it use once, few, many or a size class.

clone size: NA; D gene: TRBD2; J gene: TRBJ2-3; V gene: TRBV7-8; CDR3 protein: CASSRLAGSTDTQYF; CDR3 DNA: TGTGCCAGCAGCCGATTAGCGGGGAGCACAGATACGCAGTATTTT
clone size: NA; D gene: NA; J gene: TRBJ2-2; V gene: TRBV4-1; CDR3 protein: CASSQEGVGNTGELFF; CDR3 DNA: TGCGCCAGCAGCCAAGAAGGGGTGGGGAACACCGGGGAGCTGTTTTTT
clone size: NA; D gene: NA; J gene: TRBJ2-2; V gene: TRBV5-1; CDR3 protein: CASSLQRNTGELFF; CDR3 DNA: TGCGCCAGCAGCTTGCAGCGGAACACCGGGGAGCTGTTTTTT
clone size: NA; D gene: NA; J gene: TRBJ2-6; V gene: TRBV19; CDR3 protein: CASSIEQYSGANVLTF; CDR3 DNA: TGTGCCAGTAGTATAGAACAGTACTCTGGGGCCAACGTCCTGACTTTC
clone size: few; D gene: NA; J gene: TRBJ2-5; V gene: TRBV5-4; CDR3 protein: CASSSVTGSYGETQYF; CDR3 DNA: TGTGCCAGCAGCTCCGTTACCGGGTCCTACGGGGAGACCCAGTACTTC
clone size: once; D gene: TRBD2; J gene: TRBJ2-1; V gene: TRBV2; CDR3 protein: CASSPPFSSGSKFF; CDR3 DNA: TGTGCCAGCAGTCCTCCCTTCTCTAGCGGGAGCAAGTTCTTC
clone size: NA; D gene: TRBD1; J gene: TRBJ1-3; V gene: TRBV5-1; CDR3 protein: CASSLGGQGTGNTIYF; CDR3 DNA: TGCGCCAGCAGCTTGGGAGGACAGGGGACTGGAAACACCATATATTTT
clone size: NA; D gene: NA; J gene: TRBJ1-1; V gene: TRBV18; CDR3 protein: CASSRIGQANTEAFF; CDR3 DNA: TGTGCCAGCTCGCGGATCGGCCAGGCGAACACTGAAGCTTTCTTT
clone size: NA; D gene: NA; J gene: TRBJ2-3; V gene: TRBV6-6; CDR3 protein: CASRVWREDTQYF; CDR3 DNA: TGTGCCAGCAGGGTCTGGCGGGAAGATACGCAGTATTTT
clone size: few; D gene: NA; J gene: TRBJ2-1; V gene: TRBV6-6; CDR3 protein: CASIPHDTYGAGEQFF; CDR3 DNA: TGTGCCAGCATCCCTCACGACACTTACGGGGCAGGGGAGCAGTTCTTC
clone size: once; D gene: TRBD1; J gene: TRBJ1-2; V gene: TRBV29-1; CDR3 protein: CSAGTGGYGYTF; CDR3 DNA: TGCAGCGCCGGGACAGGAGGTTATGGCTACACCTTC
clone size: NA; D gene: TRBD1; J gene: TRBJ1-5; V gene: TRBV29-1; CDR3 protein: CSARTGESQPQHF; CDR3 DNA: TGCAGCGCCCGGACAGGGGAAAGTCAGCCCCAGCATTTT
clone size: NA; D gene: NA; J gene: TRBJ1-4; V gene: TRBV11-2; CDR3 protein: CASSLEAEKLFF; CDR3 DNA: TGTGCCAGCAGTCTCGAGGCAGAAAAACTGTTTTTT
clone size: NA; D gene: TRBD2; J gene: TRBJ2-2; V gene: TRBV19; CDR3 protein: CASSPTSGGNTGELFF; CDR3 DNA: TGTGCCAGTAGTCCTACTAGCGGGGGGAACACCGGGGAGCTGTTTTTT
clone size: NA; D gene: NA; J gene: TRBJ1-3; V gene: TRBV7-2; CDR3 protein: CASSLAVQGNTIYF; CDR3 DNA: TGTGCCAGCAGCTTAGCGGTGCAGGGAAACACCATATATTTT
clone size: NA; D gene: TRBD1; J gene: TRBJ1-5; V gene: TRBV5-1; CDR3 protein: CASSQGTGENQPQHF; CDR3 DNA: TGCGCCAGCAGCCAAGGGACAGGGGAAAATCAGCCCCAGCATTTT
clone size: NA; D gene: TRBD1; J gene: TRBJ2-7; V gene: TRBV11-3; CDR3 protein: CASSSGQPNEQYF; CDR3 DNA: TGTGCCAGCAGCTCGGGACAGCCCAACGAGCAGTACTTC
clone size: NA; D gene: NA; J gene: TRBJ1-1; V gene: TRBV6-5; CDR3 protein: CASSYGLPTEAFF; CDR3 DNA: TGTGCCAGCAGTTATGGGCTTCCGACTGAAGCTTTCTTT
clone size: NA; D gene: NA; J gene: TRBJ1-2; V gene: TRBV5-1; CDR3 protein: CASSPGPEGYGYTF; CDR3 DNA: TGCGCCAGCAGCCCTGGCCCAGAGGGCTATGGCTACACCTTC
clone size: few; D gene: NA; J gene: TRBJ1-1; V gene: TRBV2; CDR3 protein: CASTGDNTEAFF; CDR3 DNA: TGTGCCAGCACGGGTGACAACACTGAAGCTTTCTTT
clone size: NA; D gene: NA; J gene: TRBJ1-1; V gene: TRBV2; CDR3 protein: CASTYPGHFEAFF; CDR3 DNA: TGTGCCAGCACCTATCCAGGACACTTTGAAGCTTTCTTT
clone size: NA; D gene: NA; J gene: TRBJ2-5; V gene: TRBV15; CDR3 protein: CATSRDRGAQGQETQYF; CDR3 DNA: TGTGCCACCAGCAGAGACAGGGGCGCACAGGGTCAAGAGACCCAGTACTTC
clone size: few; D gene: TRBD2; J gene: TRBJ2-1; V gene: TRBV15; CDR3 protein: CATSGTSGSYNEQFF; CDR3 DNA: TGTGCCACCAGCGGGACTAGCGGGTCTTACAATGAGCAGTTCTTC
clone size: NA; D gene: TRBD2; J gene: TRBJ2-7; V gene: TRBV5-4; CDR3 protein: CASSPLRNSGRAYEQYF; CDR3 DNA: TGTGCCAGCAGCCCCCTACGGAATAGCGGGAGGGCTTACGAGCAGTACTTC
clone size: NA; D gene: NA; J gene: TRBJ1-2; V gene: TRBV19; CDR3 protein: CASSKWREDYLSDNYGYTF; CDR3 DNA: TGTGCCAGTAGCAAATGGCGAGAGGACTACCTATCGGATAACTATGGCTACACCTTC
clone size: NA; D gene: TRBD1; J gene: TRBJ1-1; V gene: TRBV5-1; CDR3 protein: CASSITGGMNTEAFF; CDR3 DNA: TGCGCCAGCAGCATTACAGGGGGAATGAACACTGAAGCTTTCTTT
clone size: NA; D gene: NA; J gene: TRBJ1-1; V gene: TRBV9; CDR3 protein: CASSVEGLNTEAFF; CDR3 DNA: TGTGCCAGCAGCGTTGAGGGGTTGAACACTGAAGCTTTCTTT
clone size: NA; D gene: TRBD1; J gene: TRBJ2-7; V gene: TRBV7-8; CDR3 protein: CASTDPGGTGFLEQYF; CDR3 DNA: TGTGCCAGCACAGACCCTGGGGGGACAGGGTTTTTGGAGCAGTACTTC
clone size: NA; D gene: TRBD1; J gene: TRBJ2-7; V gene: TRBV6-5; CDR3 protein: CASRLGTGDLYF; CDR3 DNA: TGTGCCAGCAGGCTGGGGACAGGGGATTTATACTTC
clone size: NA; D gene: TRBD1; J gene: TRBJ1-1; V gene: TRBV27; CDR3 protein: CASSLFGPGQGPNTEAFF; CDR3 DNA: TGTGCCAGCAGTTTATTTGGTCCCGGACAGGGACCGAACACTGAAGCTTTCTTT
clone size: NA; D gene: TRBD2; J gene: TRBJ2-3; V gene: TRBV4-1; CDR3 protein: CASSQDRTSGSTDTQYF; CDR3 DNA: TGCGCCAGCAGCCAAGATAGGACTAGCGGTAGCACAGATACGCAGTATTTT
clone size: NA; D gene: TRBD1; J gene: TRBJ2-6; V gene: TRBV12-5; CDR3 protein: CASNRDRGPGANVLTF; CDR3 DNA: TGTGCTAGCAACCGGGACAGGGGGCCTGGGGCCAACGTCCTGACTTTC
clone size: NA; D gene: NA; J gene: TRBJ2-6; V gene: TRBV7-8; CDR3 protein: CASSLVGQGSPGANVLTF; CDR3 DNA: TGTGCCAGCAGCTTAGTCGGGCAGGGGAGTCCTGGGGCCAACGTCCTGACTTTC
clone size: NA; D gene: TRBD2; J gene: TRBJ2-3; V gene: TRBV11-3; CDR3 protein: CASSLGLAGGEDTQYF; CDR3 DNA: TGTGCCAGCAGCTTAGGACTAGCGGGAGGGGAAGATACGCAGTATTTT
clone size: NA; D gene: NA; J gene: TRBJ2-3; V gene: TRBV14; CDR3 protein: CASSQDLGPDTQYF; CDR3 DNA: TGTGCCAGCAGCCAAGATCTAGGGCCAGATACGCAGTATTTT
clone size: NA; D gene: NA; J gene: TRBJ1-2; V gene: TRBV4-1; CDR3 protein: CASSQEARADYGYTF; CDR3 DNA: TGCGCCAGCAGCCAAGAGGCACGGGCGGACTATGGCTACACCTTC
clone size: NA; D gene: NA; J gene: TRBJ2-3; V gene: TRBV11-3; CDR3 protein: CASSRRDPDTQYF; CDR3 DNA: TGTGCCAGCAGCCGCCGGGATCCAGATACGCAGTATTTT
clone size: NA; D gene: NA; J gene: TRBJ2-7; V gene: TRBV11-3; CDR3 protein: CASSSSAAGEQYF; CDR3 DNA: TGTGCCAGCAGCTCTTCGGCGGCAGGGGAGCAGTACTTC
clone size: NA; D gene: NA; J gene: TRBJ1-1; V gene: TRBV7-9; CDR3 protein: CASSLAGVEGAEAFF; CDR3 DNA: TGTGCCAGCAGCTTAGCCGGTGTGGAGGGGGCTGAAGCTTTCTTT
clone size: NA; D gene: NA; J gene: TRBJ2-7; V gene: TRBV7-2; CDR3 protein: CASSSSRDGQTYEQYF; CDR3 DNA: TGTGCCAGCAGCTCCTCCCGGGACGGTCAAACTTACGAGCAGTACTTC
clone size: NA; D gene: NA; J gene: TRBJ1-1; V gene: TRBV11-2; CDR3 protein: CASSPRRAGNTEAFF; CDR3 DNA: TGTGCCAGCAGCCCCCGGAGGGCAGGGAACACTGAAGCTTTCTTT
clone size: NA; D gene: NA; J gene: TRBJ2-2; V gene: TRBV6-1; CDR3 protein: CASRGGVSGELFF; CDR3 DNA: TGTGCCAGCAGAGGGGGGGTCTCCGGGGAGCTGTTTTTT
clone size: NA; D gene: TRBD1; J gene: TRBJ2-7; V gene: TRBV29-1; CDR3 protein: CSVELQGASIHEQYF; CDR3 DNA: TGCAGCGTTGAATTGCAGGGGGCGAGTATCCACGAGCAGTACTTC
clone size: NA; D gene: TRBD1; J gene: TRBJ1-2; V gene: TRBV7-6; CDR3 protein: CASSSQRGTGSMDGYTF; CDR3 DNA: TGTGCCAGCAGCTCACAGCGGGGGACAGGGAGTATGGATGGCTACACCTTC
clone size: NA; D gene: TRBD2; J gene: TRBJ2-7; V gene: TRBV5-1; CDR3 protein: CASSYRGVSYEQYF; CDR3 DNA: TGCGCCAGCAGCTATCGGGGGGTTTCCTACGAGCAGTACTTC
clone size: NA; D gene: TRBD1; J gene: TRBJ2-2; V gene: TRBV19; CDR3 protein: CASAGTVNTGELFF; CDR3 DNA: TGTGCCAGCGCCGGGACAGTGAACACCGGGGAGCTGTTTTTT
clone size: NA; D gene: TRBD1; J gene: TRBJ1-3; V gene: TRBV19; CDR3 protein: CASSIGRDRVGKNTIYF; CDR3 DNA: TGTGCCAGTAGTATAGGTCGGGACAGGGTGGGGAAAAACACCATATATTTT
clone size: NA; D gene: NA; J gene: TRBJ2-7; V gene: TRBV2; CDR3 protein: CASSDRRSYEQYF; CDR3 DNA: TGTGCCAGCAGTGACCGGAGGTCCTACGAGCAGTACTTC
clone size: NA; D gene: NA; J gene: TRBJ2-1; V gene: TRBV2; CDR3 protein: CASSEDSGPRYNEQFF; CDR3 DNA: TGTGCCAGCAGTGAAGATTCAGGGCCCCGTTACAATGAGCAGTTCTTC
clone size: NA; D gene: NA; J gene: TRBJ2-5; V gene: TRBV21-1; CDR3 protein: CASSKVEAKDQETQYF; CDR3 DNA: TGTGCCAGCAGCAAGGTAGAGGCGAAGGACCAAGAGACCCAGTACTTC
clone size: NA; D gene: NA; J gene: TRBJ2-6; V gene: TRBV29-1; CDR3 protein: CSVESAGANVLTF; CDR3 DNA: TGCAGCGTTGAGAGTGCTGGGGCCAACGTCCTGACTTTC
clone size: NA; D gene: NA; J gene: TRBJ2-1; V gene: TRBV18; CDR3 protein: CASSSAGDHYNEQFF; CDR3 DNA: TGTGCCAGCTCAAGTGCCGGTGATCACTACAATGAGCAGTTCTTC
clone size: NA; D gene: TRBD1; J gene: TRBJ1-2; V gene: TRBV7-6; CDR3 protein: CASSYGTGHGYTF; CDR3 DNA: TGTGCCAGCAGCTATGGGACAGGGCATGGCTACACCTTC
clone size: NA; D gene: TRBD2; J gene: TRBJ2-5; V gene: TRBV6-1; CDR3 protein: CASSGGGISGYF; CDR3 DNA: TGTGCCAGCAGTGGGGGAGGGATCAGTGGATACTTC
clone size: NA; D gene: NA; J gene: TRBJ2-1; V gene: TRBV5-6; CDR3 protein: CASSFGGPTDEQFF; CDR3 DNA: TGTGCCAGCAGCTTCGGAGGGCCTACCGATGAGCAGTTCTTC
clone size: NA; D gene: NA; J gene: TRBJ2-7; V gene: TRBV6-1; CDR3 protein: CATSKWPVGYF; CDR3 DNA: TGTGCCACCTCTAAATGGCCGGTTGGGTACTTC
clone size: NA; D gene: TRBD2; J gene: TRBJ2-5; V gene: TRBV2; CDR3 protein: CASSETSGRSETQYF; CDR3 DNA: TGTGCCAGCAGTGAAACTAGCGGGAGAAGCGAGACCCAGTACTTC
clone size: NA; D gene: TRBD1; J gene: TRBJ2-3; V gene: TRBV6-1; CDR3 protein: CASSVQTGGTDTQYF; CDR3 DNA: TGTGCCAGCAGTGTCCAGACAGGGGGCACAGATACGCAGTATTTT
clone size: NA; D gene: NA; J gene: TRBJ2-1; V gene: TRBV29-1; CDR3 protein: CSVKTDTLGEQFF; CDR3 DNA: TGCAGCGTTAAGACAGACACCCTGGGGGAGCAGTTCTTC